This T cell receptor beta chain was obtained from a study of vaccination and CD4 T cells after COVID-19. As for this clonotype: Antigen specificity is unknown.

Treatment meaning: 10-day PBMC culture with coronavirus spike peptide pools or control peptides (ViraFEST assay). General study points: In median terms, SARS-CoV-2-reactive clonotypes went from roughly 21 to 40, a nonsignificant rise.

Germline CDR1 and CDR2: LNHNV and YYDKDF (reference sequence). The CDR3 is made up of 17 amino acids. V was pared by 5 bases and J by 7 bases, with 17 bases of the junction left unmatched. Sequenced with the Oncomine TCR Beta short-read assay was DNA taken from cultured CD4+ T cells. TCRdb redid the calling of the PCR reads with MiXCR, one entry per CDR3 protein. Of approximately 19,000 distinct CDR3 sequences in the sample, around 48% were seen once. The source of this sequence is a human donor who had recovered from COVID-19. The gene calls are TRBV15 and TRBJ2-7; 10 bases align to TRBD1. This specimen consisted of CD4+ T cells from blood, cultured in vitro, obtained before SARS-CoV-2 vaccination. CDR3 region: CATSPPRQGAQDGEQYF. The CDR3 DNA is TGTGCCACCAGCCCACCTCGACAGGGGGCGCAGGATGGGGAGCAGTACTTC.